Below are 11 T cell receptor beta chains sequenced from a single sample in a study of T-cell memory formation after mild COVID-19. Each CDR3 protein gets one entry after TCRdb re-called the 5' RACE reads with MiXCR. Of approximately 300,000 distinct CDR3 sequences in the sample, around 8% were seen once. The sequenced sample was PBMCs or a T cell subset sorted from them (not recorded which). The origin of the receptors is a man aged 18 to 35 who had mild COVID-19 (a few samples of this study predate the infection). Cell type and time point are not known.

This clonotype has only a few counts. The chain joins TRBV20-1 to TRBJ1-4, with 9 nucleotides matching TRBD1. CDR1 and CDR2 from the germline V gene are DFQATT and SNEGSKA (reference sequence). Trimming at V came to 2 bases and at J to 5 bases, leaving 12 bases not matched to a gene. The CDR3 totals 17 residues. The CDR3 DNA is TGCAGTGCTAGAAGGCCGGGACAGGGCGTCGGAAATGAAAAACTGTTTTTT. This gives the protein CSARRPGQGVGNEKLFF.

The sample holds a few counts of this clonotype. V is TRBV25-1 and J is TRBJ2-7, with TRBD1 matching 8 bases. The CDR3 sequence is 15 residues long. After removal of 5 bases from V and 2 bases from J, the junction contained 8 bases not matched to a gene. The germline CDR1 and CDR2 sequences are MGHDK and SYGVNS. CDR3 in amino acids: CASSPHRGFPYEQYF. For the CDR3, the DNA is TGTGCCAGCAGTCCCCACAGGGGGTTCCCCTACGAGCAGTACTTC.

The table lists this clonotype with many counts. V is TRBV5-1 and J is TRBJ1-2; D might be TRBD1 (6 bases). The CDR3 contains 13 residues. From germline, CDR1 is SGHRS and CDR2 YFSETQ. V was shortened by 8 bases and J by 3 bases, with 14 bases between the two germline ends. The CDR3 DNA reads as TGCGCCAGTCAACAGGGCCGGGACTATGGCTACACCTTC. Its translation: CASQQGRDYGYTF.

This chain links TRBV7-9 with TRBJ1-1; D unclear. The CDR3 loop spans 11 amino acids. Germline lookup yields CDR1 SEHNR and CDR2 FQNEAQ (reference sequence). V was clipped by 7 bases and J by 5 bases, with 8 bases between them. The CDR3 DNA sequence: TGTGCCAGCACCCTTGGTACTGAAGCTTTCTTT. Translating it yields CASTLGTEAFF.

The chain employs TRBV5-1 and TRBJ2-7, with D possibly being TRBD1 or TRBD2 (5 bases each). V dropped 2 bases and J dropped 2 bases, with 11 bases sitting between them. Germline CDR1 and CDR2: SGHRS and YFSETQ. The CDR3 length is 14 residues. CDR3 in amino acids: CASSFRDPTYEQYF. The CDR3 bases are TGCGCCAGCAGCTTCCGGGACCCCACCTACGAGCAGTACTTC.

This clonotype was seen repeatedly, ten times or more. This chain links TRBV5-5 with TRBJ2-4; no firm D call. The CDR3 covers 14 residues. CDR1 and CDR2 (germline): SGHKS, YYEKEE (reference sequence). Between the trimmed V and J ends, which lost 0 bases and 0 bases, there was a span of 4 bases. CDR3 loop: CASSLGVAKNIQYF. The CDR3 bases are TGTGCCAGCAGCTTGGGTGTAGCCAAAAACATTCAGTACTTC.

The table lists this clonotype with a few counts. This CDR3 is CATSDPRRGAGELFF. The CDR3 nucleotides are TGTGCCACCAGTGATCCTCGGAGGGGTGCCGGGGAGCTGTTTTTT. The chain carries TRBV24-1 and TRBJ2-2, with D possibly being TRBD2 (6 bases). Germline CDR1 is KGHDR and CDR2 is SFDVKD. The CDR3 runs to 15 residues. V lost 3 bases to trimming and J lost 6 bases, with 13 bases between them.

This clonotype was seen more than once but under ten times. This chain uses TRBV12-3 or TRBV12-4 with TRBJ2-4; 12 bases map to TRBD1. V trimming: 1 base; J trimming: 0 bases; junction bases outside the gene matches: 16. This CDR3 is built from 22 residues. The CDR3 protein is CASSLERDRGLRRGLAKNIQYF. In DNA, the CDR3 is TGTGCCAGCAGTTTAGAACGGGACAGGGGGCTGAGACGGGGATTAGCCAAAAACATTCAGTACTTC.

This clonotype was detected a few times. The chain links TRBV5-1 to TRBJ1-5, with D tentatively TRBD1 (5 bases). Per the germline V gene, CDR1 is SGHRS and CDR2 is YFSETQ. The ends were cut back, 0 bases at V and 5 bases at J, with 12 bases in the middle. This CDR3 contains 15 residues. Here the CDR3 reads CASSLDLGEDQPQHF. The CDR3 DNA reads as TGCGCCAGCAGCTTGGACTTGGGGGAGGATCAGCCCCAGCATTTT.

This clonotype was seen more than once but under ten times. The V gene is TRBV7-9, the J gene TRBJ1-2, with D unresolved. V was trimmed by 1 base and J by 4 bases, leaving 13 bases between them. The CDR3 consists of 15 residues. Germline values: CDR1 SEHNR, CDR2 FQNEAQ (reference sequence). Here the CDR3 reads CASSLVRQLAYGYTF. The CDR3 coding sequence is TGTGCCAGCAGCTTAGTCAGGCAGTTGGCCTATGGCTACACCTTC. The full variable domain, rest sourced from reference TRBV7-9 and TRBJ1-2, is DTGVSQNPRHKITKRGQNVTFRCDPISEHNRLYWYRQTLGQGPEFLTYFQNEAQLEKSRLLSDRFSAERPKGSFSTLEIQRTEQGDSAMYLCASSLVRQLAYGYTFGSGTRLTVV.

CDR3 nucleotide sequence: TGTGCCAGCAGGGCGAGGTTCTCCGGGGCCAACGTCCTGACTTTC. It specifies CASRARFSGANVLTF. The chain recombines TRBV12-3 or TRBV12-4 with TRBJ2-6; no firm D call. The CDR3 length is 15 residues. Trimming took off 6 bases at V and 4 bases at J, with 13 bases between the two ends.